What follows is one TCR beta chain and its context. The CDR3 spans 13 residues. Germline loops: CDR1 SGHRS, CDR2 YFSETQ. The V end was cut by 4 bases, the J end by 9 bases, with 17 bases between. Assay used: immunoSEQ multiplex PCR; TCRdb lists only in-frame clones, some missing. The table has approximately 100,000 clones, 90% to 95% seen once. This sample was included in a study of siplizumab effects on memory and regulatory T cells. Material: Tregs sorted from blood. The chain employs TRBV5-1 and TRBJ2-7; a weak D match, TRBD2 (6 bases). The TCR sequence derives from a human donor in good health. CDR3 bases: TGCGCCAGCAGCAATTCGGGAGACCTCGGGCAGTACTTC. This gives the protein CASSNSGDLGQYF.